The next 27 T cell receptor beta chains were all read from a single sample in a study of technical replicates of blood from a few donors. Produced via immunoSEQ multiplex PCR; TCRdb's table is partial and in-frame only. The sample consists of some 73,000 clones, 90% to 95% of them appearing once. Sequencing was done on a sample of PBMCs. Every receptor here comes from a human donor in good health. Some clones in this sample may be carry-over from other donors' samples.

The chain uses TRBV10-3 and TRBJ2-3; the match to TRBD2 covers 12 bases. The CDR3 is made up of 16 amino acids. Germline-derived CDR1 and CDR2 are ENHRY and SYGVKD. With 10 bases clipped from V and 5 bases from J, the junction kept 13 bases outside the gene matches. As DNA, the CDR3 is TGTGCCACCGAAACTCCTAGCGGGGGGGCGGTAGATACGCAGTATTTT. It is translated as CATETPSGGAVDTQYF.

This clone was found once. The rearrangement uses TRBV5-4 and TRBJ2-7; 8 bases are shared with TRBD2. The CDR3 spans 15 residues. Germline CDR1 reads SGHNT; CDR2 reads YYREEE (reference sequence). The J segment lost 4 bases and the V segment lost 0 bases, leaving 6 bases of the junction unmatched. CDR3 sequence (DNA): TGTGCCAGCAGCTTGGCCCCGGGGGGGCCTTACGAGCAGTACTTC. Translated, it gives CASSLAPGGPYEQYF.

The chain joins TRBV29-1 to TRBJ2-3; D is unclear. Trimming removed 4 bases at V and 1 base at J, with 9 bases between. The germline V gene encodes CDR1 SQVTM and CDR2 ANQGSEA. The CDR3 has 13 residues. Written as DNA, the CDR3 is TGCAGCGTTGCCCATCCGGGCACAGATACGCAGTATTTT. It encodes CSVAHPGTDTQYF.

The chain couples TRBV5-1 to TRBJ1-2, with 7 nucleotides matching TRBD1. The V and J ends lost 5 bases and 5 bases, in that order; junction bases with no gene match: 9. The CDR3 length is 14 residues. Per germline, CDR1 SGHRS and CDR2 YFSETQ. The CDR3 here is CASRRDSSGYGYTF. The CDR3 bases are TGCGCCAGCAGGAGGGACAGCTCAGGATATGGCTACACCTTC.

The genes are TRBV9 and TRBJ2-7, with 9 nucleotides matching TRBD2. The trim removed 2 bases at V and 6 bases at J, leaving 12 bases unmatched. The CDR3 is made up of 16 amino acids. Germline CDR1 SGDLS, CDR2 YYNGEE. Written as DNA, the CDR3 is TGTGCCAGCAGCGTGCGTAGCGGGAGAGATCTTGGCGAGCAGTACTTC. Encoded protein: CASSVRSGRDLGEQYF.

This rearrangement joins TRBV19 to TRBJ2-1; a weak D match, TRBD1 (6 bases). V was shortened by 7 bases and J by 2 bases, with 15 bases between the two germline ends. The CDR3 length is 15 residues. Germline V gene data show CDR1 as LNHDA and CDR2 as SQIVND (reference sequence). The CDR3 DNA reads TGTGCCAGTACCAGGACAGCCCTTACCTACAATGAGCAGTTCTTC. This translates into CASTRTALTYNEQFF.

By sample fraction, this clone is medium-sized. The rearrangement links TRBV5-4 to TRBJ2-5; TRBD2 agrees at 8 bases. Trimming took 0 bases from V and 0 from J; bases not matched to a gene: 4. The CDR3 has 16 residues. CDR1 and CDR2 (germline): SGHNT, YYREEE (reference sequence). The CDR3 reads CASSLVLAGYQETQYF. CDR3 DNA: TGTGCCAGCAGCTTGGTTTTAGCGGGGTACCAAGAGACCCAGTACTTC.

The rearrangement links TRBV2 to TRBJ1-1; 8 positions match TRBD1. The CDR3 sequence is 14 residues long. Trimming removed 11 bases from V and 1 base from J; junction bases left unmatched: 9. From germline, CDR1 is SNHLY and CDR2 FYNNEI. The chain's CDR3 is CAGKAGQANTEAFF. In DNA, the CDR3 is TGTGCCGGAAAAGCGGGACAGGCGAACACTGAAGCTTTCTTT.

This clone was recorded only once. Its ends do not fully match the called genes, so a read error is possible. V usage is TRBV13 and J usage is TRBJ2-3; D possibly corresponds to TRBD2 (5 bases). Germline V gene data show CDR1 as PRHDT and CDR2 as FYEKMQ (reference sequence). CDR3 length: 14 amino acids. CDR3 sequence (DNA): TGTGCCAGCAGCTTATTGGGGAGCAAAGATACGCAGTATTTT. Translated, it gives CASSLLGSKDTQYF.

The gene calls are TRBV6-5 and TRBJ2-7; D possibly corresponds to TRBD2 (7 bases). The V end lost 4 bases, the J end lost 3 bases, and 19 bases lay between the germline ends. The CDR3 runs 16 residues. Per germline, CDR1 MNHEY and CDR2 SVGAGI. CDR3 residues: CASSSELAPGVYEQYF. The DNA of the CDR3 is TGTGCCAGCAGTTCCGAACTAGCGCCAGGGGTCTACGAGCAGTACTTC.

This clone was seen once. The chain links TRBV9 to TRBJ1-1; D is uncertain. Germline V gene data show CDR1 as SGDLS and CDR2 as YYNGEE. The V gene lost 0 bases and the J gene lost 1 base, with 7 bases spanning the gap. The CDR3 is 14 amino acids. CDR3 residues: CASSVAPGNTEAFF. The CDR3 DNA is TGTGCCAGCAGCGTAGCGCCGGGGAACACTGAAGCTTTCTTT.

The rearrangement joins TRBV4-2 to TRBJ2-5, with TRBD2 matching over 9 bases. CDR1 is LGHNA and CDR2 is YNFKEQ in the germline V gene. The J segment lost 5 bases and the V segment lost 0 bases, leaving 7 bases of the junction unmatched. CDR3 length: 16 amino acids. The CDR3 is CASSQDSSGGSETQYF. Written as DNA, the CDR3 is TGTGCCAGCAGCCAAGATTCCAGCGGGGGGTCGGAGACCCAGTACTTC.

This chain joins TRBV14 and TRBJ2-1; D not certain. CDR3 size: 18 residues. Trimming stripped 0 bases from V and 0 bases from J, with 15 bases between. Germline values: CDR1 SGHDN, CDR2 FVKESK. The CDR3 here is CASSQELWSGNSYNEQFF. In nucleotides, the CDR3 is TGTGCCAGCAGCCAAGAACTTTGGTCAGGCAACTCCTACAATGAGCAGTTCTTC.

The J gene is TRBJ2-7, the V gene TRBV7-9; D might be TRBD1 (6 bases). The CDR3 totals 14 residues. Trimming took off 4 bases at V and 0 bases at J, with 10 bases between the two ends. The V gene's germline CDR1 is SEHNR and CDR2 FQNEAQ (reference sequence). The CDR3 protein is CASSSDRTSYEQYF. As DNA, the CDR3 is TGTGCCAGCAGCTCCGACAGGACCTCCTACGAGCAGTACTTC.

This chain connects TRBV29-1 to TRBJ1-2; TRBD1 is a possible D gene (5 bases). V was pared by 1 base and J by 8 bases, with 11 bases between. Germline V gene sequence: CDR1 SQVTM, CDR2 ANQGSEA. This CDR3 is 12 amino acids long. The DNA for the CDR3 is TGCAGCGTTGAAGGGGGGGGGAGAGGCTACACCTTC. Its protein is CSVEGGGRGYTF.

The rearrangement links TRBV5-1 to TRBJ2-1; perhaps TRBD2 as D (7 bases). This CDR3 contains 20 residues. Germline-derived CDR1 and CDR2 are SGHRS and YFSETQ. The ends were cut back, 1 base at V and 2 bases at J, with 25 bases in the middle. For the CDR3, the DNA is TGCGCCAGCAGCTTGAATGGGGGCCTGGACGGGAGGAGGCCCTACAATGAGCAGTTCTTC. The encoded protein is CASSLNGGLDGRRPYNEQFF.

V usage is TRBV6-5 and J usage is TRBJ2-2; D is undetermined. Trimming pared 6 bases from V and 5 bases from J, leaving 7 bases between. The CDR3 has 12 residues. The germline V gene has CDR1 MNHEY and CDR2 SVGAGI. CDR3 nucleotides: TGTGCCAGCAGGGTGGCTACCGGGGAGCTGTTTTTT. This codes for CASRVATGELFF.

The rearrangement uses TRBV30 and TRBJ1-4, with 8 nucleotides matching TRBD1. Germline values: CDR1 GTSNPN, CDR2 SVGIG (reference sequence). CDR3 size: 13 residues. V lost 8 bases, J lost 4 bases, and 6 bases stayed unmatched. CDR3 loop: CARFDRGNEKLFF. Here the CDR3 DNA reads TGTGCCCGATTCGACAGGGGTAATGAAAAACTGTTTTTT.

The V call is TRBV7-6, the J call TRBJ1-4; 9 bases line up with TRBD1. Losses at the gene ends were 6 bases for V and 8 bases for J; bases not matched to a gene: 7. CDR3 length: 14 residues. The germline gives CDR1 SGHVS, CDR2 FNYEAQ. CDR3 protein: CASSTGTGKEKLFF. Written as DNA, the CDR3 is TGTGCCAGCAGTACCGGGACAGGGAAGGAAAAACTGTTTTTT.

The chain joins TRBV6-5 to TRBJ1-5; D is unresolved. This CDR3 has 15 amino acids. Per the germline V gene, CDR1 is MNHEY and CDR2 is SVGAGI. V was cut by 0 bases and J by 6 bases, with 12 bases left in between. In DNA form, the CDR3 reads TGTGCCAGCAGTTACTCGGACCTGGGGAGTCAGCCCCAGCATTTT. Translation: CASSYSDLGSQPQHF.

V and J are TRBV7-2 and TRBJ2-2; 7 positions agree with TRBD2. This CDR3 region has 15 residues. The germline V gene has CDR1 SGHTA and CDR2 FQGNSA. V lost 5 bases to trimming and J lost 6 bases; unmatched junction nucleotides: 9. CDR3 DNA: TGTGCCAGCAGCCAGGTTTGGGAGGGAGCCGGGGAGCTGTTTTTT. It specifies CASSQVWEGAGELFF. The entire variable domain, with the rest obtained from reference TRBV7-2 and TRBJ2-2, is as follows: GAGVSQSPSNKVTEKGKDVELRCDPISGHTALYWYRQSLGQGLEFLIYFQGNSAPDKSGLPSDRFSAERTGGSVSTLTIQRTQQEDSAVYLCASSQVWEGAGELFFGEGSRLTVL.

This chain connects TRBV27 to TRBJ2-1; 13 nucleotides line up with TRBD2. The V segment lost 5 bases and the J segment 4 bases; nucleotides outside the gene matches: 17. Germline CDR1 MNHEY, CDR2 SMNVEV (reference sequence). The CDR3 runs to 20 residues. This CDR3 is CASSELVSSGLAGTYNEQFF. The DNA for the CDR3 is TGTGCCAGCAGTGAGCTAGTTTCTTCGGGACTAGCGGGGACTTACAATGAGCAGTTCTTC.

The chain links TRBV19 to TRBJ2-7; D is possibly TRBD1 (6 bases). V was shortened by 5 bases and J by 1 base, with 18 bases between the two germline ends. The germline gives CDR1 LNHDA, CDR2 SQIVND (reference sequence). There are 16 residues in the CDR3. The CDR3 is CASSGAAGDKSYEQYF. CDR3 DNA: TGTGCCAGTAGTGGGGCGGCCGGGGACAAGTCCTACGAGCAGTACTTC.

The J gene is TRBJ2-6, the V gene TRBV7-3, with D possibly TRBD1 on 6 matching bases. The CDR3 totals 15 residues. V was trimmed by 9 bases and J by 0 bases, leaving 12 bases between them. Germline CDR1 and CDR2: SGHTA and FQGTGA. The CDR3 bases are TGTGCCAGTGGACAGATTAACTCTGGGGCCAACGTCCTGACTTTC. Translated: CASGQINSGANVLTF.

The chain is built from TRBV12-5 and TRBJ1-5; TRBD1 might be the D (5 bases). CDR1 is LGHNT, CDR2 FRNRAP, per germline. With 2 bases removed from V and 1 base from J, the gap between germline ends came to 12 bases. The CDR3 contains 16 residues. The CDR3 protein is CASGLIQGRSNQPQHF. The CDR3 DNA reads TGTGCTAGTGGTTTGATCCAGGGAAGGAGCAATCAGCCCCAGCATTTT.

The chain employs TRBV15 and TRBJ2-1; TRBD2 is a possible D gene (6 bases). The CDR3 is 15 residues long. V lost 5 bases and J 0 bases, leaving 11 bases between the germline ends. The germline CDR1 and CDR2 sequences are LNHNV and YYDKDF (reference sequence). The CDR3 DNA reads as TGTGCCACCAGCTGGGCTAGCGACTCCTACAATGAGCAGTTCTTC. It specifies CATSWASDSYNEQFF.

Only one count was recorded for this clone. The rearrangement uses TRBV4-3 and TRBJ2-1; 10 nucleotides agree with TRBD2. The CDR3 extends over 16 amino acids. Germline V lookup: CDR1 LGHNA, CDR2 YSLEER. V shed 4 bases, J shed 8 bases, and the junction held 11 bases outside the gene matches. CDR3 protein: CASSPLAGGGQYEQFF. The CDR3 DNA reads as TGCGCCAGCAGCCCCTTAGCGGGAGGAGGGCAATATGAGCAGTTCTTC.